Only a few counts were recorded for the clone carrying this T cell receptor beta chain. Its antigen is unidentified. This CDR3 has 16 amino acids. Germline assignment: CDR1 ENHRY and CDR2 SYGVKD. The junction had 3 bases not matched to a gene; V was cut back by 4 bases and J by 0 bases. Barcoded TCR alpha and TCR beta cDNA libraries with UMIs came from 5'RACE using constant-segment primers. TCRdb itself ran the 5' RACE reads through MiXCR, one entry per CDR3 protein. Among 92,000 or so distinct CDR3 sequences listed, roughly 15% were seen once. This sample is drawn from a study of T-cell memory formation after mild COVID-19. Whole-study results and caveats: Still unconfirmed is whether the second-wave clones peaking on day 37 recognized SARS-CoV-2. CD4/CD8 balance characterized clones contracting day 15 to 85, and CD4+ skew characterized later expanders. Shrinking CD4+ clones were chiefly CM and EM; CD8+ ones were chiefly EMRA.

The sequence came from a man in his late teens or twenties who had mild COVID-19 (a few samples of this study predate the infection). Cell type and time point are not known. This chain uses TRBV10-3 with TRBJ2-6; 7 positions agree with TRBD1. The sequenced sample was PBMCs or a T cell subset sorted from them (not recorded which). The CDR3 here is CAISGTGFSGANVLTF. CDR3 nucleotides: TGTGCCATCAGTGGGACAGGCTTCTCTGGGGCCAACGTCCTGACTTTC.